A selection of T cell receptor beta chains follows, all from one sample in a study of CD8 T cells in Susac syndrome. TCRdb processed the immunoSEQ multiplex PCR reads anew with MiXCR; each CDR3 protein has one entry. The sample holds a few hundred thousand distinct CDR3 sequences, roughly 90% seen once. The specimen sequenced was CD8+ T cells from PBMCs. The receptor set was obtained from a human donor with multiple sclerosis. Each CDR3 is given with its conserved first and last residue. Fields, in order: D gene, V gene, clone size, J gene, CDR3 protein, CDR3 DNA. D genes are given only for firm matches. Not all rows give a size; the values are once, few, many and, for expanded clones, a class.

-,TRBV4-3,-,TRBJ2-5,CASSPEQGWETQYF,TGCGCCAGCAGCCCGGAGCAGGGGTGGGAGACCCAGTACTTC
-,TRBV5-4,-,TRBJ2-3,CASSPGLSSTDTQYF,TGTGCCAGCAGTCCGGGACTCTCTAGCACAGATACGCAGTATTTT
TRBD2,TRBV19,-,TRBJ2-3,CASNEMGLAGGDTQYF,TGTGCCAGTAACGAAATGGGACTAGCGGGAGGGGATACGCAGTATTTT
TRBD2,TRBV9,-,TRBJ2-1,CASGTSGSTTYNEQFF,TGTGCCAGCGGGACTAGCGGGAGTACCACCTACAATGAGCAGTTCTTC
-,TRBV3-1,-,TRBJ2-1,CASSQESEYYNGQFF,TGTGCCAGCAGCCAAGAATCTGAGTATTACAATGGGCAGTTCTTC
TRBD1,TRBV4-3,-,TRBJ2-7,CASSPDVDRRGIHF,TGCGCCAGCAGCCCAGACGTGGACAGGCGAGGGATACATTTC
TRBD1,TRBV2,-,TRBJ2-1,CASSEAHRGDYNEQFF,TGTGCCAGCAGTGAAGCTCACAGGGGGGACTACAATGAGCAGTTCTTC
-,TRBV7-2,-,TRBJ1-1,CASSRPLDPAGAFF,TGTGCCAGCAGCCGACCCCTAGACCCCGCGGGAGCTTTCTTT
-,TRBV30,-,TRBJ1-2,CAWSPQGRVYGYTF,TGTGCCTGGAGTCCACAGGGTCGGGTCTATGGCTACACCTTC
TRBD2,TRBV19,-,TRBJ2-1,CASSIDLASGTYNEQFF,TGTGCCAGTAGTATAGATCTAGCTAGCGGGACCTACAATGAGCAGTTCTTC
TRBD1,TRBV24-1,once,TRBJ2-1,CATSDFGVTGVDEQFF,TGTGCCACCAGTGATTTTGGGGTGACAGGGGTGGATGAGCAGTTCTTC
-,TRBV27,-,TRBJ2-5,CASSPHRIQETQYF,TGTGCCAGCAGTCCCCATCGCATACAAGAGACCCAGTACTTC
TRBD2,TRBV4-1,-,TRBJ2-1,CASSLFGTTFSYNEQFF,TGCGCCAGCAGCCTGTTCGGGACTACCTTCTCCTACAATGAGCAGTTCTTC
TRBD2,TRBV28,-,TRBJ2-5,CASGRRSGSGRRQETQYF,TGTGCCAGCGGACGCCGGTCGGGGAGCGGGAGACGCCAAGAGACCCAGTACTTC
TRBD2,TRBV6-2/TRBV6-3,once,TRBJ2-7,CASSWGLAGVGRVSYEQYF,TGTGCCAGCAGTTGGGGACTAGCGGGAGTCGGGAGAGTCTCCTACGAGCAGTACTTC
-,TRBV20-1,once,TRBJ2-3,CSARGPGQDETSVFADTQYF,TGCAGTGCTAGGGGCCCGGGACAGGATGAGACTAGCGTTTTCGCAGATACGCAGTATTTT
-,TRBV5-6,-,TRBJ2-1,CASSLARMRDSYNEQFF,TGTGCCAGCAGCTTGGCCCGGATGAGGGACTCCTACAATGAGCAGTTCTTC
TRBD1,TRBV30,-,TRBJ1-1,CAWTGGEFTEAFF,TGTGCCTGGACAGGGGGAGAGTTCACTGAAGCTTTCTTT
TRBD1,TRBV7-2,-,TRBJ2-7,CASSPAPGQAYEQYF,TGTGCCAGCAGCCCCGCCCCGGGACAGGCTTACGAGCAGTACTTC
TRBD1,TRBV4-3,-,TRBJ2-7,CASSHDRDGYEQYF,TGCGCCAGCAGCCACGACAGGGACGGCTACGAGCAGTACTTC
-,TRBV30,-,TRBJ1-5,CAWSPPYSNQPQHF,TGTGCCTGGAGTCCTCCTTATAGCAATCAGCCCCAGCATTTT
-,TRBV13,-,TRBJ1-1,CASSSSRTNRERRYTEAFF,TGTGCCAGCAGCTCGAGCCGAACAAACAGGGAAAGGAGATATACTGAAGCTTTCTTT
-,TRBV12-3/TRBV12-4,-,TRBJ2-5,CASSLSKGGETQYF,TGTGCCAGCAGTTTAAGTAAGGGGGGAGAGACCCAGTACTTC
TRBD2,TRBV27,-,TRBJ2-1,CASSPPAGVMGNEQFF,TGTGCCAGCAGTCCCCCAGCGGGAGTCATGGGCAATGAGCAGTTCTTC
-,TRBV6-2/TRBV6-3,-,TRBJ2-7,CASRGPPMYEQYF,TGTGCCAGCAGGGGACCCCCGATGTATGAGCAGTACTTC
TRBD1,TRBV7-2,few,TRBJ2-1,CASSLARTGSYNEQFF,TGTGCCAGCAGCTTAGCCAGGACAGGCTCCTACAATGAGCAGTTCTTC
-,TRBV5-1,-,TRBJ1-6,CASSPDRSGNSPLHF,TGCGCCAGCAGCCCCGACAGGTCGGGCAATTCACCCCTCCACTTT
-,TRBV4-3,-,TRBJ2-1,CASSQDSTGTDNNEQFF,TGCGCCAGCAGCCAAGACTCCACCGGGACGGACAACAATGAGCAGTTCTTC
TRBD2,TRBV28,-,TRBJ2-1,CASSSGLAGWRHNEQFF,TGTGCCAGCAGTTCCGGACTAGCGGGCTGGAGGCACAATGAGCAGTTCTTC
-,TRBV28,-,TRBJ2-7,CASSFPDASIRNSYEQYF,TGTGCCAGCAGTTTTCCGGACGCATCTATCCGAAACTCCTACGAGCAGTACTTC
-,TRBV9,-,TRBJ2-2,CASSAGINTGELFF,TGTGCCAGCAGTGCAGGGATTAACACCGGGGAGCTGTTTTTT
TRBD2,TRBV6-6,-,TRBJ2-3,CASNPAGGADTQYF,TGTGCCAGCAACCCCGCGGGGGGCGCAGATACGCAGTATTTT
-,TRBV18,-,TRBJ2-1,CASSPDRIDEQFF,TGTGCCAGCTCACCCGACAGGATAGATGAGCAGTTCTTC
TRBD2,TRBV12-3/TRBV12-4,-,TRBJ2-1,CASSQSGSYSYNEQFF,TGTGCCAGCAGTCAAAGCGGGAGCTACTCCTACAATGAGCAGTTCTTC
-,TRBV12-3/TRBV12-4,-,TRBJ2-3,CASSFEGGGTDTQYF,TGTGCCAGCAGTTTCGAAGGGGGAGGAACAGATACGCAGTATTTT
TRBD2,TRBV6-2/TRBV6-3,-,TRBJ2-7,CASREVAGVGQYF,TGTGCCAGCAGGGAAGTAGCGGGAGTGGGGCAGTACTTC
TRBD1,TRBV2,-,TRBJ2-7,CASSAPLTGGEQYF,TGTGCCAGCAGTGCCCCTTTAACAGGGGGCGAGCAGTACTTC
TRBD1,TRBV20-1,-,TRBJ2-1,CSAPPGTGLIDEQFF,TGCAGTGCTCCGCCCGGGACAGGGCTTATAGATGAGCAGTTCTTC
TRBD2,TRBV11-2,-,TRBJ2-1,CASSLATTSFNEQFF,TGTGCCAGCAGCTTAGCAACGACTAGCTTCAATGAGCAGTTCTTC
TRBD2,TRBV6-2/TRBV6-3,-,TRBJ2-7,CASSYSGERGPFDEQYF,TGTGCCAGCAGTTACTCGGGCGAGCGGGGGCCGTTCGACGAGCAGTACTTC
TRBD2,TRBV20-1,once,TRBJ2-2,CSARTLGGGASAGELFF,TGCAGTGCTAGGACCCTTGGCGGGGGGGCGTCTGCCGGGGAGCTGTTTTTT
-,TRBV29-1,-,TRBJ1-2,CSVEDRGGEGSYGYTF,TGCAGCGTTGAAGATCGAGGAGGGGAGGGCTCCTATGGCTACACCTTC
-,TRBV27,-,TRBJ2-7,CASSPGPGFLEQYF,TGTGCCAGCAGCCCCGGGCCTGGGTTTCTCGAGCAGTACTTC